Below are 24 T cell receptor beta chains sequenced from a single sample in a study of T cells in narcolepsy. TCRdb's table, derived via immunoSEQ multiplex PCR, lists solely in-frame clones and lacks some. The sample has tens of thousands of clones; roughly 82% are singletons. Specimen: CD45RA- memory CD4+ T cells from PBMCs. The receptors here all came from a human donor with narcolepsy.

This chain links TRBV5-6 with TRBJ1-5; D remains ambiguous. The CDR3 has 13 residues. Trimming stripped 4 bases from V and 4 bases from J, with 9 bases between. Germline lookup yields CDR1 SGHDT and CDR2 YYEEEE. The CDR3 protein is CASSVSLNQPQHF. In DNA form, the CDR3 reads TGTGCCAGCAGCGTCAGCTTGAATCAGCCCCAGCATTTT.

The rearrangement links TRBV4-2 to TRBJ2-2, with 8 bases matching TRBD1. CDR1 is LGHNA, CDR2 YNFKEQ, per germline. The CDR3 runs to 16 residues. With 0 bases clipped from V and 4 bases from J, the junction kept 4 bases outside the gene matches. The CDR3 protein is CASSQDLTGATGELFF. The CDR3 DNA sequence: TGTGCCAGCAGCCAAGATTTGACAGGGGCCACCGGGGAGCTGTTTTTT.

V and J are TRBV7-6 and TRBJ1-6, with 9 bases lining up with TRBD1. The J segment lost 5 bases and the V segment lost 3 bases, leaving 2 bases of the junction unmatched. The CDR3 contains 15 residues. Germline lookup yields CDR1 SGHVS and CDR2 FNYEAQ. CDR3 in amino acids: CASSFRDRDNSPLHF. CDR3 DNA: TGTGCCAGCAGCTTCCGGGACAGGGATAATTCACCCCTCCACTTT.

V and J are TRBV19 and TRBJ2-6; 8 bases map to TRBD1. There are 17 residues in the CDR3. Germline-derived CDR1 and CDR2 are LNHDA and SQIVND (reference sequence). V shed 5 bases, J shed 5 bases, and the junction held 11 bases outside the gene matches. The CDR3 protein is CASSSNGQGGRANVLTF. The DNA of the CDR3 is TGTGCCAGTAGTTCAAACGGACAGGGCGGTAGGGCCAACGTCCTGACTTTC. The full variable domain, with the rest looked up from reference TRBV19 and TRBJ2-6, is DGGITQSPKYLFRKEGQNVTLSCEQNLNHDAMYWYRQDPGQGLRLIYYSQIVNDFQKGDIAEGYSVSREKKESFPLTVTSAQKNPTAFYLCASSSNGQGGRANVLTFGAGSRLTVL.

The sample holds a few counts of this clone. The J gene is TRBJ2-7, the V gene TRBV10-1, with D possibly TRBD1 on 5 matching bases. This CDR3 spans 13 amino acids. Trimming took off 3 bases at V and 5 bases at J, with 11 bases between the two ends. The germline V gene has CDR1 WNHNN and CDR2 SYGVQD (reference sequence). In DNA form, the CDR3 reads TGCGCCAGCAGTGACACAGGTTGGAACGAGCAGTACTTC. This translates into CASSDTGWNEQYF.

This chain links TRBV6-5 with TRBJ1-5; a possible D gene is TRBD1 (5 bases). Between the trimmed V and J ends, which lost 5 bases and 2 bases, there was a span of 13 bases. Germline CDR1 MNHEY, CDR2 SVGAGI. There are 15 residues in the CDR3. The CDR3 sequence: CASSGGQGGNQPQHF. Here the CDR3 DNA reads TGTGCCAGCAGTGGAGGGCAGGGCGGCAATCAGCCCCAGCATTTT.

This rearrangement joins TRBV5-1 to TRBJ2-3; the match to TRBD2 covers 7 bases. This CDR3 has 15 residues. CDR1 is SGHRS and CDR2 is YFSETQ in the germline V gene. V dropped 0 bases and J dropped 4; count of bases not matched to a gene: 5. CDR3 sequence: CASSLEGGSPDTQYF. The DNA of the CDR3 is TGCGCCAGCAGCTTGGAAGGCGGGAGCCCAGATACGCAGTATTTT.

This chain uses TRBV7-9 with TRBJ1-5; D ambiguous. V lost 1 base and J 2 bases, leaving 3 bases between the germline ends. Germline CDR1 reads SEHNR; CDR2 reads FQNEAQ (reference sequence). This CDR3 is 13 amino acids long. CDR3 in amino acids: CASSLVGNQPQHF. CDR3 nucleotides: TGTGCCAGCAGCTTAGTCGGCAATCAGCCCCAGCATTTT.

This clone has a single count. Written as DNA, the CDR3 is TGTGCCTGGACCCCGAGGGGAACCTATAATTCACCCCTCCACTTT. Encoded protein: CAWTPRGTYNSPLHF. This chain connects TRBV30 to TRBJ1-6; D possibly corresponds to TRBD1 (5 bases). There are 15 residues in the CDR3. CDR1 and CDR2 from the germline V gene are GTSNPN and SVGIG (reference sequence). The V end lost 4 bases, the J end lost 2 bases, and 12 bases lay between the germline ends.

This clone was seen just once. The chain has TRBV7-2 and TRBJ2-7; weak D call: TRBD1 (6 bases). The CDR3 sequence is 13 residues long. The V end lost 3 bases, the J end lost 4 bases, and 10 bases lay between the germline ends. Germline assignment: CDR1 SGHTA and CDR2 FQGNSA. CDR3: CASSLQGIYEQYF. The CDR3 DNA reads TGTGCCAGCAGCTTGCAGGGGATTTACGAGCAGTACTTC.

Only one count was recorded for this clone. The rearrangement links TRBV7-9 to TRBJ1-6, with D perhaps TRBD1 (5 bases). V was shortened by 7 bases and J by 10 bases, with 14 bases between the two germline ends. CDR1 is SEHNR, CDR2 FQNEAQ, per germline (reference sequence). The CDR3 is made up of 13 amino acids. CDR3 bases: TGTGCCAGCACCTCAGGGTTCGGGTCACCCCTCCACTTT. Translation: CASTSGFGSPLHF.

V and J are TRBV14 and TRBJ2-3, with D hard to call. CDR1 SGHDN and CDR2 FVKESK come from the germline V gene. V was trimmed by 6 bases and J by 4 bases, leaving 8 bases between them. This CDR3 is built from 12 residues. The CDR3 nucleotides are TGTGCCAGCAGATCGTGGGCAGATACGCAGTATTTT. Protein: CASRSWADTQYF.

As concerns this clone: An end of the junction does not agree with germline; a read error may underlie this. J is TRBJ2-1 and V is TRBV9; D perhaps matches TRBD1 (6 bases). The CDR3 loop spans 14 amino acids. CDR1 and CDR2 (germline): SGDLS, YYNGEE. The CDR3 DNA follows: TGTGCCAGCAGCGGATACAGGGAGTCCACGACAACTATCTTC. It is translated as CASSGYRESTTTIF.

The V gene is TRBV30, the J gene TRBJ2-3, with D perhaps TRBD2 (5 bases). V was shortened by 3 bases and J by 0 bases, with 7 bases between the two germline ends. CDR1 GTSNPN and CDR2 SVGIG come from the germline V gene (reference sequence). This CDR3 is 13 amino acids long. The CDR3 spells CAWSGDSTDTQYF. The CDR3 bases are TGTGCCTGGAGCGGGGATAGCACAGATACGCAGTATTTT.

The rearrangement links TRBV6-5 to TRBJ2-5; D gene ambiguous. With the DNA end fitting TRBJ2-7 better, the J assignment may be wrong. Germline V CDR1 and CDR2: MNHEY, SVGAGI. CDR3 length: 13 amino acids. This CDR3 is CASRAPLPYEQYF. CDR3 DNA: TGTGCCAGCAGAGCCCCACTCCCCTACGAGCAGTACTTC.

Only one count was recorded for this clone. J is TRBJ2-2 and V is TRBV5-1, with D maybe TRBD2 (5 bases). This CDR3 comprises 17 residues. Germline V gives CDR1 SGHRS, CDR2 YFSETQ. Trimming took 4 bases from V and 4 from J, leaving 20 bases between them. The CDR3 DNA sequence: TGCGCCAGCAGCCACATGGACTTGGTCGCGAGCACCGGGGAGCTGTTTTTT. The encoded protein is CASSHMDLVASTGELFF.

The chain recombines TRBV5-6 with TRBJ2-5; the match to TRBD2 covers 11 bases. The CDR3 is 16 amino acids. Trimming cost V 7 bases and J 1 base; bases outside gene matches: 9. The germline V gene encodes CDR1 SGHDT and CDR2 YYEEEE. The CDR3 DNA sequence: TGTGCCAGCGGAAGCGCTAGCGGGGGGCCCCAAGAGACCCAGTACTTC. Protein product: CASGSASGGPQETQYF.

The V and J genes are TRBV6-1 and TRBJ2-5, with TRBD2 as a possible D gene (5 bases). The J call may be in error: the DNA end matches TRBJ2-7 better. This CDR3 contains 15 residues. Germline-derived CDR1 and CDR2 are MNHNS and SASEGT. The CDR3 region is CASSEAEVSPYEQYF. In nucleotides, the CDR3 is TGTGCCAGCAGTGAAGCGGAGGTTAGTCCCTACGAGCAGTACTTC.

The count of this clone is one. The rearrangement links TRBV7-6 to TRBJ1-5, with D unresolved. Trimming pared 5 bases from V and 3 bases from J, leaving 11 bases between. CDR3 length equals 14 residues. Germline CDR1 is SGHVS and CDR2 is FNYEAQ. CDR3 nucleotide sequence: TGTGCCAGCAGCCCTACTTCTGCCAATCAGCCCCAGCATTTT. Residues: CASSPTSANQPQHF.

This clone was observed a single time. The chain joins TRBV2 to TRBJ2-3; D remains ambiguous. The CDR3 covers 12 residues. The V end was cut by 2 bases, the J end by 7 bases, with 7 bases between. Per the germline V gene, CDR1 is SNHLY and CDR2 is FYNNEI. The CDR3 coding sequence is TGTGCCAGCAGTGAAATAACTCATACGCAGTATTTT. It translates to CASSEITHTQYF.

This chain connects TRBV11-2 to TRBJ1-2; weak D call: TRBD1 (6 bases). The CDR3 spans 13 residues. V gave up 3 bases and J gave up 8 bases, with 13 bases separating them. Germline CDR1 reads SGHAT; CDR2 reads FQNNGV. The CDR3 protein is CASSFYREGGYTF. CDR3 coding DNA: TGTGCCAGCAGCTTTTACAGGGAAGGGGGCTACACCTTC.

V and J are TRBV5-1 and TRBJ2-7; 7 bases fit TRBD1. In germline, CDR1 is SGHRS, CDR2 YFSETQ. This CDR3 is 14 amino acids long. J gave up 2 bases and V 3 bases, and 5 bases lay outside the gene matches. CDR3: CASSSLGQTYEQYF. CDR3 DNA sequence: TGCGCCAGCAGCTCCCTGGGACAGACCTACGAGCAGTACTTC.

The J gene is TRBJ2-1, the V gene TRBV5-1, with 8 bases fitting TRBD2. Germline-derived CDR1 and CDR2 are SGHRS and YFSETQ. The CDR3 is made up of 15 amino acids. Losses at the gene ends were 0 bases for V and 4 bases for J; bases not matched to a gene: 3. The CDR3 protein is CASSLVGGRYNEQFF. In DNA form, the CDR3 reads TGCGCCAGCAGCTTGGTTGGCGGGAGGTACAATGAGCAGTTCTTC. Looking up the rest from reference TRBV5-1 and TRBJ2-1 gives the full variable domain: KAGVTQTPRYLIKTRGQQVTLSCSPISGHRSVSWYQQTPGQGLQFLFEYFSETQRNKGNFPGRFSGRQFSNSRSEMNVSTLELGDSALYLCASSLVGGRYNEQFFGPGTRLTVL.

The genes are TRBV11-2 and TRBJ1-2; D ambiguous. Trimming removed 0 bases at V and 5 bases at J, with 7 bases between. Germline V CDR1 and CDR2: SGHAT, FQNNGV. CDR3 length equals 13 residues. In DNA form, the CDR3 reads TGTGCCAGCAGCTTAGATGGGTGGTATGGCTACACCTTC. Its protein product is CASSLDGWYGYTF.